Each of the 23 T cell receptor beta chains below was sequenced from the same sample in a study of blood T cell repertoires in COVID-19. Repertoires were generated with immunoSEQ multiplex PCR, while TCRdb's copy carries only in-frame clones and drops some. Of about 440,000 clones detected, around 89% appear once; the ten largest clones hold 4% to 5.5%. Sequencing used peripheral blood. All receptors derive from a young woman with acute or convalescent COVID-19.

This clone was recorded only once. The rearrangement uses TRBV5-6 and TRBJ2-5; D not certain. The CDR3 is 17 residues long. The germline CDR1 and CDR2 sequences are SGHDT and YYEEEE. Trimming removed 5 bases from V and 2 bases from J, with 22 bases in between. DNA for the CDR3: TGTGCCAGCAGTCCGGTAGCCGCACCCATTACTCAAGAGACCCAGTACTTC. Amino acids: CASSPVAAPITQETQYF.

CDR3 amino acids: CASSFTGMDGYTF. The CDR3 DNA sequence: TGTGCCAGCAGTTTTACAGGGATGGATGGCTACACCTTC. The V and J genes are TRBV6-5 and TRBJ1-2; TRBD1 is a possible D gene (6 bases). V lost 4 bases, J lost 6 bases, and 12 bases lay in between. Germline V gene data show CDR1 as MNHEY and CDR2 as SVGAGI. The CDR3 runs to 13 residues.

On this clone itself: Other DNA sequences of this sample code for an identical CDR3. This rearrangement joins TRBV28 to TRBJ2-7; no clear D. Germline assignment: CDR1 MDHEN and CDR2 SYDVKM. This CDR3 comprises 12 residues. V was cut by 4 bases and J by 4 bases, with 8 bases left in between. CDR3 coding DNA: TGTGCCAGCAGTTCCTTGAGGTACGAGCAGTACTTC. Protein product: CASSSLRYEQYF.

The chain recombines TRBV9 with TRBJ2-3; maybe TRBD2 (6 bases). Trimming removed 5 bases at V and 0 bases at J, with 13 bases between. The CDR3 length is 15 residues. Germline values: CDR1 SGDLS, CDR2 YYNGEE. CDR3 in amino acids: CASRRSGTSTDTQYF. As DNA, the CDR3 is TGTGCCAGCAGGCGGAGTGGGACTAGCACAGATACGCAGTATTTT.

The chain recombines TRBV10-3 with TRBJ2-7, with 7 bases aligning to TRBD1. Germline V gene sequence: CDR1 ENHRY, CDR2 SYGVKD. V lost 6 bases and J lost 3; bases outside the gene matches: 5. The CDR3 extends over 13 amino acids. CDR3 sequence reads: CAIRGQDIYEQYF. CDR3 coding DNA: TGTGCCATCAGAGGACAGGATATCTACGAGCAGTACTTC.

The gene calls are TRBV13 and TRBJ2-5; D is possibly TRBD1 (6 bases). This CDR3 spans 14 amino acids. V dropped 4 bases and J dropped 2 bases, with 11 bases sitting between them. The germline V gene has CDR1 PRHDT and CDR2 FYEKMQ (reference sequence). The CDR3 sequence is CASSSRTVQETQYF. As DNA, the CDR3 is TGTGCCAGCAGCTCAAGGACAGTGCAAGAGACCCAGTACTTC.

This chain joins TRBV7-2 and TRBJ2-1; TRBD1 matches 9 bases. The CDR3 is made up of 15 amino acids. The V segment lost 5 bases and the J segment 4 bases; nucleotides outside the gene matches: 6. The germline gives CDR1 SGHTA, CDR2 FQGNSA. DNA of the CDR3: TGTGCCAGCAGCCAAGGGACAGGGACTTACAATGAGCAGTTCTTC. Translated, it gives CASSQGTGTYNEQFF.

The chain is built from TRBV4-2 and TRBJ2-5, with D tentatively TRBD1 (5 bases). CDR3 length: 14 amino acids. Trimming pared 0 bases from V and 5 bases from J, leaving 10 bases between. Germline V gene lookup returns CDR1 LGHNA and CDR2 YNFKEQ. The CDR3 DNA reads as TGTGCCAGCAGCCAAGACAGGGCTGCGGAGACCCAGTACTTC. Translating gives CASSQDRAAETQYF.

The genes are TRBV14 and TRBJ2-5, with 8 bases lining up with TRBD2. This CDR3 region has 14 residues. From germline, CDR1 is SGHDN and CDR2 FVKESK. V dropped 4 bases and J dropped 5; count of bases not matched to a gene: 6. CDR3 in amino acids: CASSLTGGHETQYF. Written as DNA, the CDR3 is TGTGCCAGCAGCCTAACGGGGGGGCACGAGACCCAGTACTTC.

The chain uses TRBV7-9 and TRBJ2-2; D perhaps matches TRBD1 (6 bases). The CDR3 is 16 residues long. CDR1 and CDR2 from the germline V gene are SEHNR and FQNEAQ (reference sequence). Trimming removed 5 bases at V and 5 bases at J, with 18 bases between. DNA for the CDR3: TGTGCCAGCAGCCAACTACCGACAGGTGGTACCGGGGAGCTGTTTTTT. Translating it yields CASSQLPTGGTGELFF.

The rearrangement uses TRBV6-1 and TRBJ1-6; D unresolved. This CDR3 is built from 17 residues. Germline V gene lookup returns CDR1 MNHNS and CDR2 SASEGT. Trimming left V 4 bases short and J 0 bases short, with 13 bases between. CDR3 residues: CASSVKTTPSYNSPLHF. CDR3 sequence (DNA): TGTGCCAGCAGTGTTAAAACCACACCCTCCTATAATTCACCCCTCCACTTT.

The chain links TRBV27 to TRBJ2-1; 7 bases agree with TRBD2. The J segment lost 6 bases and the V segment lost 6 bases, leaving 14 bases of the junction unmatched. The CDR3 is 16 residues long. Per the germline V gene, CDR1 is MNHEY and CDR2 is SMNVEV (reference sequence). The CDR3 DNA reads TGTGCCAGCAGCCGATCGATGACTAGCCCCCGCAATGAGCAGTTCTTC. It codes for CASSRSMTSPRNEQFF.

The chain links TRBV7-8 to TRBJ1-1, with TRBD1 as a possible D gene (6 bases). Germline assignment: CDR1 SGHVS and CDR2 FQNEAQ. The CDR3 sequence is 15 residues long. Trimming removed 4 bases at V and 5 bases at J, with 17 bases between. In DNA form, the CDR3 reads TGTGCCAGCAGCTCCCCAGACAGGCCGAGGACTGAAGCTTTCTTT. This gives the protein CASSSPDRPRTEAFF.

J is TRBJ2-5 and V is TRBV7-9; no clear D gene. This CDR3 comprises 15 residues. Germline assignment: CDR1 SEHNR and CDR2 FQNEAQ (reference sequence). V lost 5 bases, J lost 0 bases, and 13 bases lay in between. Written as DNA, the CDR3 is TGTGCCAGCAGCGTAGGGTATACGGACCAAGAGACCCAGTACTTC. It codes for CASSVGYTDQETQYF.

The V gene is TRBV18, the J gene TRBJ2-6; 7 nucleotides line up with TRBD2. This CDR3 is built from 15 residues. Losses at the gene ends were 4 bases for V and 4 bases for J; bases not matched to a gene: 4. From germline, CDR1 is KGHSH and CDR2 LQKENI. CDR3 loop: CASSLGRGGANVLTF. CDR3 bases: TGTGCCAGCTCACTTGGGAGGGGAGGGGCCAACGTCCTGACTTTC.

V gene TRBV19 combines with J gene TRBJ1-3, with D perhaps TRBD1 (5 bases). Per germline, CDR1 LNHDA and CDR2 SQIVND (reference sequence). This CDR3 region has 17 residues. V lost 6 bases and J 4 bases, leaving 22 bases between the germline ends. The CDR3 spells CASRESFGQIAGNTIYF. The CDR3 DNA reads TGTGCCAGTAGGGAAAGCTTTGGACAAATCGCAGGAAACACCATATATTTT. Full variable domain (remainder filled in from reference TRBV19 and TRBJ1-3): DGGITQSPKYLFRKEGQNVTLSCEQNLNHDAMYWYRQDPGQGLRLIYYSQIVNDFQKGDIAEGYSVSREKKESFPLTVTSAQKNPTAFYLCASRESFGQIAGNTIYFGEGSWLTVV.

The CDR3 loop reads CASSKDTMNTEAFF. CDR3 coding DNA: TGTGCCAGCTCAAAGGACACAATGAACACTGAAGCTTTCTTT. The genes are TRBV18 and TRBJ1-1; TRBD1 might be the D (5 bases). The CDR3 has 14 amino acids. Germline-derived CDR1 and CDR2 are KGHSH and LQKENI. With 5 bases removed from V and 0 bases from J, the gap between germline ends came to 10 bases.

V gene TRBV2 combines with J gene TRBJ1-4, with D maybe TRBD1 (5 bases). V was clipped by 2 bases and J by 8 bases, with 15 bases between them. Looked up from germline, CDR1 is SNHLY and CDR2 is FYNNEI. There are 15 residues in the CDR3. The CDR3 here is CASSESTTGGEKLFF. CDR3 sequence (DNA): TGTGCCAGCAGTGAAAGTACAACCGGGGGAGAAAAACTGTTTTTT.

V and J are TRBV4-1 and TRBJ2-5; TRBD1 agrees at 7 bases. The CDR3 consists of 15 residues. Germline V gene data show CDR1 as MGHRA and CDR2 as YSYEKL. The trim removed 1 base at V and 5 bases at J, leaving 7 bases unmatched. The CDR3 DNA follows: TGCGCCAGCAGCCAAGGACAGGGCCCTATGGAGACCCAGTACTTC. Its translation is CASSQGQGPMETQYF.

Comment on this clone: This specimen includes other DNA sequences encoding the same CDR3. V usage is TRBV27 and J usage is TRBJ2-7; D is unclear. From germline, CDR1 is MNHEY and CDR2 SMNVEV (reference sequence). The CDR3 has 13 amino acids. Trimming cost V 3 bases and J 1 base, with 7 bases left between them. DNA for the CDR3: TGTGCCAGCAGTTTGGGCCGTTCCTACGAGCAGTACTTC. Amino acid sequence: CASSLGRSYEQYF.

The CDR3 DNA reads TGTGCCAGCAAACCCTTAGGGGATTATGGCTACACCTTC. It codes for CASKPLGDYGYTF. The chain is built from TRBV28 and TRBJ1-2, with D maybe TRBD1 (5 bases). Germline values: CDR1 MDHEN, CDR2 SYDVKM. V was cut by 7 bases and J by 5 bases, with 14 bases left in between. The CDR3 has 13 residues.

The V and J genes are TRBV21-1 and TRBJ2-2; the table assigns TRBD2, which was not confirmed against the DNA. TRBV21-1 is a documented pseudogene. The CDR3 contains 15 residues. The CDR3: CATTGRRGNTGELFF. The CDR3 DNA follows: TGTGCCACCACTGGTCGGAGGGGAAACACCGGGGAGCTGTTTTTT.

The chain couples TRBV5-1 to TRBJ2-5; D might be TRBD2 (5 bases). The V and J ends lost 7 bases and 3 bases respectively, with 7 bases between them. The CDR3 consists of 11 residues. In germline, CDR1 is SGHRS, CDR2 YFSETQ. CDR3 bases: TGCGCCAGCGTCGGGGAAGAGACCCAGTACTTC. Protein product: CASVGEETQYF. Using reference TRBV5-1 and TRBJ2-5 for the parts outside the CDR3, the full variable domain is KAGVTQTPRYLIKTRGQQVTLSCSPISGHRSVSWYQQTPGQGLQFLFEYFSETQRNKGNFPGRFSGRQFSNSRSEMNVSTLELGDSALYLCASVGEETQYFGPGTRLLVL.